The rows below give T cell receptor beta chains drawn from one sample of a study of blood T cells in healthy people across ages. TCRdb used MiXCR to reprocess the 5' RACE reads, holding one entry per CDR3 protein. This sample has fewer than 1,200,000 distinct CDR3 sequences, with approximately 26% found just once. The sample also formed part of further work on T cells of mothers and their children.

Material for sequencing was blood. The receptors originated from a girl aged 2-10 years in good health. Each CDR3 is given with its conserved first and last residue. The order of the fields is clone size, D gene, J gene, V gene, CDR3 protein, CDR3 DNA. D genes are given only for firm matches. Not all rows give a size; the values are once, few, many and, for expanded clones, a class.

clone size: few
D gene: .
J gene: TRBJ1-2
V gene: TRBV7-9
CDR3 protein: CASSRPPGSTYGYTF
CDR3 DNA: TGTGCCAGCAGCCGACCCCCGGGAAGTACCTATGGCTACACCTTC

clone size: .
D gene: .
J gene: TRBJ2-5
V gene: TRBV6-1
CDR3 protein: CASSGWETQYF
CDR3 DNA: TGTGCCAGCAGTGGGTGGGAGACCCAGTACTTC

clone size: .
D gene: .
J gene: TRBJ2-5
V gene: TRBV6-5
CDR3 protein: CASSPQGPGAAQETQYF
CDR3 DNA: TGTGCCAGCAGCCCCCAAGGCCCGGGGGCCGCACAAGAGACCCAGTACTTC

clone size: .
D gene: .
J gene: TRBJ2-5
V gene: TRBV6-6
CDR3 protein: CASRGGGWETQYF
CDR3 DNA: TGTGCCAGCAGGGGGGGAGGTTGGGAGACCCAGTACTTC

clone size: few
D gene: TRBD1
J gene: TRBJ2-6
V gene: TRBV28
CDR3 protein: CASSYTDRAGANVLTF
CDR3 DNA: TGTGCCAGCAGCTATACAGACAGGGCTGGGGCCAACGTCCTGACTTTC

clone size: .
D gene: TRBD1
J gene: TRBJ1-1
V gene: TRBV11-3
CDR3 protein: CASSLVGTGFPEAFF
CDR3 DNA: TGTGCCAGCAGCTTAGTTGGGACAGGGTTTCCCGAAGCTTTCTTT

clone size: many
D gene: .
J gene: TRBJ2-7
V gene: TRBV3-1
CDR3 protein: CASSGHGHTYEQYF
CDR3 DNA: TGTGCCAGCAGCGGCCACGGACATACCTACGAGCAGTACTTC

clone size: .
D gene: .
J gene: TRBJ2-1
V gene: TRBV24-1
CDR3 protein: CATSYLQEGGPLEQFF
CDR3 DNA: TGTGCCACCAGTTATTTGCAAGAGGGGGGGCCATTAGAGCAGTTCTTC

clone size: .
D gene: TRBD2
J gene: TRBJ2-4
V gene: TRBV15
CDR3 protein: CATRTSGSVTNIQYF
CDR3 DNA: TGTGCCACCCGGACTAGCGGGAGTGTAACGAACATTCAGTACTTC

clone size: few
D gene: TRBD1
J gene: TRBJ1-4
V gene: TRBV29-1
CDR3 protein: CSVETGESRKLFF
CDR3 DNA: TGCAGCGTAGAAACAGGGGAGAGCCGAAAACTGTTTTTT

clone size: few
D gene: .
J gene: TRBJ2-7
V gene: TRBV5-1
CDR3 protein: CASSVSTGIPYEQYF
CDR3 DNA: TGCGCCAGCAGCGTCAGTACAGGGATCCCCTACGAGCAGTACTTC

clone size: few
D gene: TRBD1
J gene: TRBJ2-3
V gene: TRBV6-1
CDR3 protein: CASAQRGPWDTQYF
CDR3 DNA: TGTGCCAGCGCCCAAAGGGGGCCTTGGGATACGCAGTATTTT

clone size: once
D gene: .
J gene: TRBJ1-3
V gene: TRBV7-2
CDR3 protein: CASSLEGENTIYF
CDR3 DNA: TGTGCCAGCAGCTTGGAGGGAGAAAACACCATATATTTT

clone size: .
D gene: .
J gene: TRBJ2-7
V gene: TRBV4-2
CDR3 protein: CASSQDQAAYEQYF
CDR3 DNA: TGTGCCAGCAGCCAAGATCAAGCGGCCTACGAGCAGTACTTC

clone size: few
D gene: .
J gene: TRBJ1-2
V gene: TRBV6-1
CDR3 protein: CASSGFRGREDYGYTF
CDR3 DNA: TGTGCCAGCAGTGGATTCCGGGGGCGAGAAGACTATGGCTACACCTTC

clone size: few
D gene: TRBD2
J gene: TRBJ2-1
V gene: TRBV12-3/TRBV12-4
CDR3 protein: CASSLKSSGTYNEQFF
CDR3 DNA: TGTGCCAGCAGTCTTAAATCTAGCGGAACCTACAATGAGCAGTTCTTC

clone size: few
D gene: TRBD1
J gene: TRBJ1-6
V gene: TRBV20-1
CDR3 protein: CSARGFGTGQGGLLHF
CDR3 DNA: TGCAGTGCTAGAGGTTTTGGGACAGGTCAGGGGGGACTCCTCCACTTT

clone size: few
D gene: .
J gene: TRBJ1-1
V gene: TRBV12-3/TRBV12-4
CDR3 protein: CASARNTEAFF
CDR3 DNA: TGTGCCAGCGCCCGGAACACTGAAGCTTTCTTT

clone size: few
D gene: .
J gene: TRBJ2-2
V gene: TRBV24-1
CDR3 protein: CATSDLRDTGELFF
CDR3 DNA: TGTGCCACCAGTGACCTGAGAGACACCGGGGAGCTGTTTTTT

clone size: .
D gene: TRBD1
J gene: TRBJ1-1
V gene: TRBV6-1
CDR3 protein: CASSEPGGAWSEAFF
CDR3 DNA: TGTGCCAGCAGTGAGCCAGGGGGCGCCTGGAGTGAAGCTTTCTTT

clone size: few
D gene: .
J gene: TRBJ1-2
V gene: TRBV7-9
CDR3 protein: CASSLDFQGYGYTF
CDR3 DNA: TGTGCCAGCAGCTTAGATTTCCAGGGCTATGGCTACACCTTC

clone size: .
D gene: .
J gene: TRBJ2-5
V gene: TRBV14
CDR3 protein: CASSQGWTEKETQYF
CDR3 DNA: TGTGCCAGCAGCCAAGGTTGGACAGAGAAAGAGACCCAGTACTTC

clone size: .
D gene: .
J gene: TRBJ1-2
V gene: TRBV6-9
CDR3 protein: CASSYVERESYGYTF
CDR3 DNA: TGTGCCAGCAGTTATGTCGAGAGGGAGTCCTATGGCTACACCTTC

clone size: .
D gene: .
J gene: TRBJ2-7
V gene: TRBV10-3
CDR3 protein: CAIRREPYEQYF
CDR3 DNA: TGTGCCATCAGGAGAGAACCCTACGAGCAGTACTTC

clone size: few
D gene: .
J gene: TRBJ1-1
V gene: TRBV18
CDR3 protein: CASSTQDGNTEAFF
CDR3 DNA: TGTGCCAGCTCAACACAGGACGGGAACACTGAAGCTTTCTTT

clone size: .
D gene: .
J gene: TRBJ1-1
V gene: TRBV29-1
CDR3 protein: CSVANPNTEAFF
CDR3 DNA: TGCAGCGTTGCGAATCCGAACACTGAAGCTTTCTTT

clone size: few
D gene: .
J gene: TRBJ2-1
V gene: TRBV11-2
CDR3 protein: CASSLAGGSPRPTFF
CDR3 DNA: TGTGCCAGCAGCTTAGCCGGAGGGTCCCCCCGCCCCACGTTCTTC

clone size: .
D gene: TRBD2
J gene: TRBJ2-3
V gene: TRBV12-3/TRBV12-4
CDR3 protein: CASSFRLAHTDTQYF
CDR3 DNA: TGTGCCAGCAGTTTTCGACTAGCGCACACAGATACGCAGTATTTT

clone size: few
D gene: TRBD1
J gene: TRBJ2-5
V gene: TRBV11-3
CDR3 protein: CASSRDRGSQETQYF
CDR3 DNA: TGTGCCAGCTCCCGGGACAGGGGATCCCAAGAGACCCAGTACTTC

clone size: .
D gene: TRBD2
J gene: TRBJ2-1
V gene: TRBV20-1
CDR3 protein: CSALRLAAYNEQFF
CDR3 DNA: TGCAGCGCTCTCCGACTAGCGGCCTACAATGAGCAGTTCTTC

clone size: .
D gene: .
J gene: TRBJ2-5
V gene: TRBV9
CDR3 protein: CASSVARGETQYF
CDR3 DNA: TGTGCCAGCAGCGTAGCTAGGGGAGAGACCCAGTACTTC

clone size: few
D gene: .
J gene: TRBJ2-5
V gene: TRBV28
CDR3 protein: CASKKAGELFGETQYF
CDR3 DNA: TGTGCCAGCAAAAAGGCAGGGGAACTTTTCGGAGAGACCCAGTACTTC

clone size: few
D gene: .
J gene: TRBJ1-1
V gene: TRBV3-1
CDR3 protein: CASSPGDVRGNTEAFF
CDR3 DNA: TGTGCCAGCAGCCCGGGGGACGTAAGAGGGAACACTGAAGCTTTCTTT

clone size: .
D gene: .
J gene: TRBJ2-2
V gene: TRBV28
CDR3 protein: CATTSFSIGELFF
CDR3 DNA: TGTGCCACCACGTCATTTAGCATCGGGGAGCTGTTTTTT

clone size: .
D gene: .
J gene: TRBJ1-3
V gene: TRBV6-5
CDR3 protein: CASRTGGGNTIYF
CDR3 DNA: TGTGCCAGCAGGACAGGAGGAGGAAACACCATATACTTT

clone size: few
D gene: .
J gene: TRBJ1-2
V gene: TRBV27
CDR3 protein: CASSVSPWYGYTF
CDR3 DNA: TGTGCCAGCAGTGTCTCCCCCTGGTATGGCTACACCTTC

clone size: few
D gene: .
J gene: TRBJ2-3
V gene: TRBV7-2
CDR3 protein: CASTTRWDTDTQYF
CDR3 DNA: TGTGCCAGCACAACCCGGTGGGACACAGATACGCAGTATTTT

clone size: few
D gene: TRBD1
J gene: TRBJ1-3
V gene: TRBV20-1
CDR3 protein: CSARPDRAGNTIYF
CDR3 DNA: TGCAGTGCTAGACCGGACAGGGCTGGAAACACCATATATTTT

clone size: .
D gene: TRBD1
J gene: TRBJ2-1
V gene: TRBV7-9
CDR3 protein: CASSLGQGGFF
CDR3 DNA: TGTGCCAGCAGCTTAGGACAGGGGGGGTTCTTC

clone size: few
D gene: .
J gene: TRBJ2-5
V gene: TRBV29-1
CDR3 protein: CSVVTGTETQYF
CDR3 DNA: TGCAGCGTCGTAACAGGGACGGAGACCCAGTACTTC

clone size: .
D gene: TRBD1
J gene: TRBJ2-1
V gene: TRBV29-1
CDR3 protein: CSVTTGYNEQFF
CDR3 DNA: TGCAGCGTGACGACAGGGTACAATGAGCAGTTCTTC

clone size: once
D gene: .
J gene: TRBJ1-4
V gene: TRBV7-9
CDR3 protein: CASSLVSGTSNEKLFF
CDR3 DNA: TGTGCCAGCAGCTTAGTTTCCGGGACATCAAATGAAAAACTGTTTTTT

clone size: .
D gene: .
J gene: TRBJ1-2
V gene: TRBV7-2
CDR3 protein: CASSILGDGYTF
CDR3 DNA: TGTGCCAGCAGCATCCTCGGCGATGGCTACACCTTC

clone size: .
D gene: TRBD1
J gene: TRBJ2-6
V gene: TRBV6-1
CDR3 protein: CASGWTGSGANVLTF
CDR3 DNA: TGTGCCAGCGGATGGACAGGTTCTGGGGCCAACGTCCTGACTTTC

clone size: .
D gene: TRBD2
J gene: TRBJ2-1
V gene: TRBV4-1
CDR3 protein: CASSGSGTSGNNEQFF
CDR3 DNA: TGCGCCAGCAGTGGATCCGGGACTAGCGGAAACAATGAGCAGTTCTTC

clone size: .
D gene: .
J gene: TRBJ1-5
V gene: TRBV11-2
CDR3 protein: CASSSSIQVNQPQHF
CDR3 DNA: TGTGCCAGCAGCTCGAGTATTCAGGTTAATCAGCCCCAGCATTTT

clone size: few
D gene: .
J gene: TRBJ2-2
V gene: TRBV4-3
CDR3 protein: CASSQDWQLASGELFF
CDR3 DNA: TGCGCCAGCAGCCAAGATTGGCAGCTAGCATCCGGGGAGCTGTTTTTT

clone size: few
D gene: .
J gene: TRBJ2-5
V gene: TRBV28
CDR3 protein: CASSGTWGETQYF
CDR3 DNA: TGTGCCAGCAGTGGGACGTGGGGAGAGACCCAGTACTTC

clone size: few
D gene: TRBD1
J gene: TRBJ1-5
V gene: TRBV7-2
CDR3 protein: CASSAWTGNNQPQHF
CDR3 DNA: TGTGCCAGCAGCGCCTGGACAGGGAATAATCAGCCCCAGCATTTT

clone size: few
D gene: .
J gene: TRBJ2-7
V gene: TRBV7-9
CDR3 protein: CASQNSTEGLEQYF
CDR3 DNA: TGTGCCAGCCAAAACTCGACGGAGGGGCTCGAGCAGTACTTC